These 13 T cell receptor beta chains share one sample of origin, sequenced in a study of T-cell reconstitution after alpha-beta-depleted transplantation in children. Researchers prepared the TCRbeta library using unique molecular identifiers, the study reports. TCRdb re-called the PCR reads with MiXCR, one entry per CDR3 protein. The profile shows 440,000 or so distinct CDR3 sequences, approximately 10% of them singletons. This specimen was PBMCs from the stem cell graft donor, taken from the stem cell graft. The receptors come from a human donor who donated a stem cell graft to a child with acute myeloid leukemia.

Concerning this clonotype: Relative to the germline gene, one junction end is altered; a read error may explain this. V is TRBV7-9 and J is TRBJ2-1, with a possible D match to TRBD1 (5 bases). The CDR3 runs 15 residues. CDR1 is SEHNR and CDR2 is FQNEAQ in the germline V gene (reference sequence). This chain's CDR3 is CASSPSRRQYKEQFF. DNA for the CDR3: TGTGCCAGCAGCCCTTCCCGACGACAGTACAAAGAGCAGTTCTTC.

This clonotype was picked up a small number of times. The rearrangement links TRBV6-1 to TRBJ2-1; D is perhaps TRBD1 or TRBD2 (5 bases each). Trimming stripped 7 bases from V and 10 bases from J, with 20 bases between. Germline CDR1 reads MNHNS; CDR2 reads SASEGT. The CDR3 covers 14 residues. The CDR3 loop reads CASTRQGAEGEQFF. CDR3 bases: TGTGCCAGCACGCGCCAGGGCGCCGAGGGGGAGCAGTTCTTC.

This clonotype was counted many times. This chain connects TRBV6-1 to TRBJ2-2, with D hard to call. Trimming removed 4 bases from V and 4 bases from J, with 10 bases in between. CDR1 and CDR2 (germline): MNHNS, SASEGT. The CDR3 contains 14 residues. The CDR3 reads CASSATVGTGELFF. CDR3 bases: TGTGCCAGCAGTGCCACGGTAGGCACCGGGGAGCTGTTTTTT.

This chain joins TRBV7-8 and TRBJ2-5; 9 positions match TRBD2. The CDR3 spans 14 residues. Germline trimming cut 5 bases from V and 4 bases from J; bases unmatched to any gene: 5. Per the germline V gene, CDR1 is SGHVS and CDR2 is FQNEAQ. The CDR3 DNA sequence: TGTGCCAGCAGCCGTAGCGGGAGTGGAGAGACCCAGTACTTC. It yields the protein CASSRSGSGETQYF.

V gene TRBV7-2 combines with J gene TRBJ2-1; TRBD2 matches at 11 bases. CDR3 length: 14 residues. Germline-derived CDR1 and CDR2 are SGHTA and FQGNSA. The V and J ends lost 5 bases and 6 bases, in that order; junction bases with no gene match: 3. In DNA, the CDR3 is TGTGCCAGCAGCGTCGGGACTAGCGGCAATGAGCAGTTCTTC. Translated: CASSVGTSGNEQFF.

The V call is TRBV15, the J call TRBJ1-5; D might be TRBD1 (5 bases). The CDR3 is 15 residues long. The germline CDR1 and CDR2 sequences are LNHNV and YYDKDF (reference sequence). V lost 6 bases to trimming and J lost 7 bases, with 19 bases between them. This CDR3 reads CATSKRTFVDQPQHF. The DNA for the CDR3 is TGTGCCACCAGTAAAAGGACATTCGTGGACCAGCCCCAGCATTTT.

This chain joins TRBV11-2 and TRBJ2-7; 10 bases fit TRBD1. Germline CDR1 is SGHAT and CDR2 is FQNNGV. V was clipped by 1 base and J by 2 bases; unmatched bases: 2. The length of the CDR3 is 15 residues. This CDR3 is CASSLAGQGTYEQYF. DNA for the CDR3: TGTGCCAGCAGCTTAGCGGGACAGGGGACCTACGAGCAGTACTTC. The full variable domain, its missing parts supplied by reference TRBV11-2 and TRBJ2-7, is EAGVAQSPRYKIIEKRQSVAFWCNPISGHATLYWYQQILGQGPKLLIQFQNNGVVDDSQLPKDRFSAERLKGVDSTLKIQPAKLEDSAVYLCASSLAGQGTYEQYFGPGTRLTVT.

This rearrangement joins TRBV25-1 to TRBJ2-3; D unresolved. Germline V gene lookup returns CDR1 MGHDK and CDR2 SYGVNS. The V and J ends lost 1 base and 6 bases respectively, with 11 bases between them. This CDR3 comprises 14 residues. This CDR3 is CASSEWAGADTQYF. The CDR3 DNA reads as TGTGCCAGCAGTGAATGGGCAGGCGCGGATACGCAGTATTTT. Full variable domain (remainder filled in from reference TRBV25-1 and TRBJ2-3): EADIYQTPRYLVIGTGKKITLECSQTMGHDKMYWYQQDPGMELHLIHYSYGVNSTEKGDLSSESTVSRIRTEHFPLTLESARPSHTSQYLCASSEWAGADTQYFGPGTRLTVL.

The V gene is TRBV7-9, the J gene TRBJ2-5; 9 bases match TRBD2. The CDR3 sequence is 15 residues long. J was trimmed by 2 bases and V by 5 bases; bases with no gene match: 6. In germline, CDR1 is SEHNR, CDR2 FQNEAQ (reference sequence). As DNA, the CDR3 is TGTGCCAGCAGCGCCAGGACTAGCGAACAAGAGACCCAGTACTTC. Translation: CASSARTSEQETQYF.

This clonotype came up many times. The chain has TRBV5-1 and TRBJ1-2; D unresolved. Germline values: CDR1 SGHRS, CDR2 YFSETQ. The CDR3 has 13 residues. V was trimmed by 4 bases and J by 4 bases, leaving 11 bases between them. The CDR3 region is CASSQSLAYGYTF. CDR3 bases: TGCGCCAGCAGCCAGTCGTTGGCCTATGGCTACACCTTC.

As for this clonotype: One base away lies a much larger clone, so this may be a sequencing read error. The V call is TRBV5-5, the J call TRBJ1-1, with 10 bases identical to TRBD1. The trim removed 3 bases at V and 4 bases at J, leaving 3 bases unmatched. The germline V gene encodes CDR1 SGHKS and CDR2 YYEKEE (reference sequence). The CDR3 extends over 14 amino acids. The CDR3 nucleotides are TGTGCCAGCAGCTGGGGACAGGGGACCACTGAAGCTTTCTTT. It specifies CASSWGQGTTEAFF. The variable domain in full, with the rest retrieved from reference TRBV5-5 and TRBJ1-1, is DAGVTQSPTHLIKTRGQQVTLRCSPISGHKSVSWYQQVLGQGPQFIFQYYEKEERGRGNFPDRFSARQFPNYSSELNVNALLLGDSALYLCASSWGQGTTEAFFGQGTRLTVV.

In this sample, this clonotype turned up a few times. The V gene is TRBV20-1, the J gene TRBJ1-3, with 10 bases aligning to TRBD1. This CDR3 has 16 amino acids. Germline trimming cut 0 bases from V and 1 base from J; bases unmatched to any gene: 3. Germline V gene sequence: CDR1 DFQATT, CDR2 SNEGSKA (reference sequence). The CDR3 DNA follows: TGCAGTGCTAGAGACCCGGGACAGGGGTCTGGAAACACCATATATTTT. It encodes CSARDPGQGSGNTIYF.

This clonotype was recorded at least ten times. The rearrangement uses TRBV4-1 and TRBJ2-1; tentative D call: TRBD1 (6 bases). V was cut by 0 bases and J by 5 bases, with 17 bases left in between. The CDR3 runs to 17 residues. Germline-derived CDR1 and CDR2 are MGHRA and YSYEKL. CDR3 protein: CASSQDHVGTGNNEQFF. The CDR3 DNA follows: TGCGCCAGCAGCCAAGACCATGTGGGCACAGGGAACAATGAGCAGTTCTTC.